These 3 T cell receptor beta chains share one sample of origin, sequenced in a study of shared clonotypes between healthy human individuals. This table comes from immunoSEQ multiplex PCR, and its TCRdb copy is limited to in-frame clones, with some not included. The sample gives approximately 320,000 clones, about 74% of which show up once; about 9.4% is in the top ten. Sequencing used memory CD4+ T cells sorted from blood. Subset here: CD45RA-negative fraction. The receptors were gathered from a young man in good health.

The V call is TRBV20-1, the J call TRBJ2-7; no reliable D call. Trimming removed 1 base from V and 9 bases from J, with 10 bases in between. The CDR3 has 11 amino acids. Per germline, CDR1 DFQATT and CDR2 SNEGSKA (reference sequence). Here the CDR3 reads CSARAGHRQYF. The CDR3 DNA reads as TGCAGTGCTAGAGCGGGCCACCGGCAGTACTTC.

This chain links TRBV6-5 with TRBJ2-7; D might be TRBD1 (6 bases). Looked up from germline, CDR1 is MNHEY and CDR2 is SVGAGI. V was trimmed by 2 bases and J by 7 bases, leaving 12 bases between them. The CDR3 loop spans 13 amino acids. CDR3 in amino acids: CASSYGTTREQYF. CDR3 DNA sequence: TGTGCCAGCAGTTACGGGACAACGAGGGAGCAGTACTTC.

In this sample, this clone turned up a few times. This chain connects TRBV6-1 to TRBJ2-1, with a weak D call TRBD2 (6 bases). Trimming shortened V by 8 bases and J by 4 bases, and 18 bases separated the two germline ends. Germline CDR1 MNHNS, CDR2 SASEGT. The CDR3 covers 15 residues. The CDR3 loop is CASGGASVRYNEQFF. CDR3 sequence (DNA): TGTGCCAGCGGAGGCGCTAGCGTGAGGTACAATGAGCAGTTCTTC.